The rows below give T cell receptor beta chains drawn from one sample of a study of beta chain features in type 1 diabetes. TCRdb's table, derived via immunoSEQ multiplex PCR, lists solely in-frame clones and lacks some. The sample comprises some 350,000 clones, about 13% of which are singletons, and around 0.016% rests with the top ten. The sample comprised naive CD4+ T cells from blood. Receptors were obtained from a woman in her late teens or twenties with type 1 diabetes. Each CDR3 is given with its conserved first and last residue. Fields, in order: clone size, V gene, D gene, J gene, CDR3 DNA, CDR3 protein. A D gene is named only where the DNA matches it firmly. Size is stated for part of the rows, as once, few or many counts, or as a class when the clone is expanded.

abundance: few; v_gene: TRBV11-2; d_gene: .; j_gene: TRBJ2-5; CDR3nt: TGTGCCAGCAGCTTGGTAGTTGCGGAGACCCAGTACTTC; CDR3aa: CASSLVVAETQYF
abundance: .; v_gene: TRBV25-1; d_gene: TRBD2; j_gene: TRBJ2-5; CDR3nt: TGTGCCAGCAGTGAAAGGGAGGGGGAGACCCAGTACTTC; CDR3aa: CASSEREGETQYF
abundance: .; v_gene: TRBV2; d_gene: TRBD1; j_gene: TRBJ2-2; CDR3nt: TGTGCCAGCAGAGGGACAGCTAACACCGGGGAGCTGTTTTTT; CDR3aa: CASRGTANTGELFF
abundance: few; v_gene: TRBV2; d_gene: TRBD1; j_gene: TRBJ1-5; CDR3nt: TGTGCCAGCAGTGTACGACAGGGGGCACAGCCCCAGCATTTT; CDR3aa: CASSVRQGAQPQHF
abundance: .; v_gene: TRBV4-3; d_gene: .; j_gene: TRBJ2-4; CDR3nt: TGCGCCAGCAATCGGCCCTCAAGATTGAGGGACATTCAGTACTTC; CDR3aa: CASNRPSRLRDIQYF
abundance: .; v_gene: TRBV2; d_gene: TRBD2; j_gene: TRBJ2-5; CDR3nt: TGTGCCAGCCGGGAGGGCCAAGAGACCCAGTACTTC; CDR3aa: CASREGQETQYF
abundance: few; v_gene: TRBV4-3; d_gene: .; j_gene: TRBJ1-4; CDR3nt: TGCGCCAGCAGCCAAGATAGTCGGGGAGAAAAACTGTTTTTT; CDR3aa: CASSQDSRGEKLFF
abundance: few; v_gene: TRBV25-1; d_gene: .; j_gene: TRBJ2-2; CDR3nt: TGTGCCAGCAGTGAACTGGGGAGAGGGAACACCGGGGAGCTGTTTTTT; CDR3aa: CASSELGRGNTGELFF
abundance: .; v_gene: TRBV7-9; d_gene: .; j_gene: TRBJ1-2; CDR3nt: TGTGCCAGCAGCGAGATTAGGCCAGGGCTAGATGGCTACACCTTC; CDR3aa: CASSEIRPGLDGYTF
abundance: .; v_gene: TRBV18; d_gene: TRBD1; j_gene: TRBJ2-7; CDR3nt: TGTGCCAGCTCACCACCCCGGGCAGGGGGTGAGCAGTACTTC; CDR3aa: CASSPPRAGGEQYF
abundance: few; v_gene: TRBV5-5; d_gene: TRBD2; j_gene: TRBJ2-3; CDR3nt: TGTGCCAGCAGCTTGGTAACTAGCGGGACCAGCACAGATACGCAGTATTTT; CDR3aa: CASSLVTSGTSTDTQYF
abundance: once; v_gene: TRBV4-2; d_gene: .; j_gene: TRBJ1-5; CDR3nt: TGTGCCAGCAGCCAAAACGGGGGGCAGCCCCAGCATTTT; CDR3aa: CASSQNGGQPQHF
abundance: few; v_gene: TRBV5-1; d_gene: .; j_gene: TRBJ1-1; CDR3nt: TGCGCCAGCACCCGGTCGATTGCTATGAACACTGAAGCTTTCTTT; CDR3aa: CASTRSIAMNTEAFF
abundance: .; v_gene: TRBV10-3; d_gene: TRBD1; j_gene: TRBJ2-5; CDR3nt: TGTGCCATCAGGGGGACAGGGTTAGGAGAGACCCAGTACTTC; CDR3aa: CAIRGTGLGETQYF
abundance: .; v_gene: TRBV19; d_gene: TRBD1; j_gene: TRBJ2-2; CDR3nt: TGTGCCAGTAGATCCGGGACAGTGAACACCGGGGAGCTGTTTTTT; CDR3aa: CASRSGTVNTGELFF
abundance: .; v_gene: TRBV15; d_gene: .; j_gene: TRBJ2-1; CDR3nt: TGTGCCACCAGCAAGGAGGGCAGGGCGTACAATGAGCAGTTCTTC; CDR3aa: CATSKEGRAYNEQFF
abundance: few; v_gene: TRBV7-9; d_gene: .; j_gene: TRBJ2-5; CDR3nt: TGTGCCAGCAGCCCTCGGACAGCGCTCCAAGAGACCCAGTACTTC; CDR3aa: CASSPRTALQETQYF